This T cell receptor beta chain was retrieved from a study of naive and memory T cell subsets (dated by TCRdb to 2017 to 2019). As for the study more broadly: The study applied an open-source, UMI-based TCR alpha and beta sequencing pipeline to sorted naive and memory peripheral blood T cell subsets. Complete agreement was observed between the functional CMV T cell responses and the IgG serology results. RNA was DNase-treated and reverse transcribed with TCR constant-region primers, mostly using SuperScript III. What the research found in general, with its limitations: Gini index rose and Shannon and inverse Simpson diversity fell from naive through CM, EM and EMRA in both CD4 and CD8 cells. No ground truth was available to validate the repertoire findings for the naive and memory subsets. RNA-based TCR counts may be influenced by expression changes linked to T cell activation and differentiation. Each clonotype was defined as a single alpha or beta chain sequence rather than as a paired alpha/beta receptor. Once error correction was done, more than 95% of naive TCR sequences showed up just once, which made the naive abundance distributions much steeper than those of the memory subsets. TCR abundance followed a power law with an exponent that was different for naive and memory subsets but consistent across the three individuals.

This clonotype was recorded at least ten times. Its antigen is still unknown. Base quality data are lacking; no much larger clone is found one base away. Separate amplification of TCR alpha and beta chain libraries was performed from the second PCR step onward. To determine each donor's CMV status, fresh PBMCs were stimulated overnight with CMV viral lysate, and IFNgamma production from CD4+ T cells was then assessed. Miltenyi beads were used first to positively select CD4 T cells, and CD8 T cells were then positively selected from the CD4-negative fraction. Cells stained for CD3, CD4, CD8, CD45RA, CD27 and a live/dead dye were sorted on a BD Aria II into four subsets by CD45RA and CD27. Blood was obtained from a few healthy volunteers, and the blood from each volunteer was fractionated into CD4 and CD8 T cells and subsequently into four differentiation subsets. Approximately 120 ml of peripheral blood was drawn per donor, and PBMC were isolated by Ficoll-Paque PLUS density-gradient centrifugation. The sorted cells were lysed in RLT buffer, after which RNA was extracted using a Qiagen RNeasy kit and kept at -80 degrees C.

V drops 0 bases and J drops 0 bases, leaving 12 bases in between. The germline V gene (reference sequence) gives CDR1 as DFQATT and CDR2 as SNEGSKA. Including the terminal cysteine and phenylalanine, the CDR3 comprises 17 residues. The read is trimmed to its CDR3 DNA, 51 bases read in frame from base 1. The library was obtained by UMI-ligation and nested PCR. To cover both TRBC1 and TRBC2, the beta constant-region primer consisted of an equimolar mix of two oligonucleotides. A single-stranded oligonucleotide carrying the SP2 primer and a 12-nucleotide UMI was ligated to the 3' end of the cDNA by T4 RNA ligase 1. Four rounds of PCR, combining the SP2 primer with nested alpha and beta constant-region primers, were used to amplify the ligated cDNA. The ligation reaction was kept at 16 degrees C for about 18-24 hours. PCR2 was typically run as a SYBR Green qPCR and stopped at a predetermined threshold to prevent over-amplification. Agencourt AMPure XP magnetic beads were used for all purifications after the first. Libraries were quantified by Qubit and checked on a TapeStation, where a main peak was expected near 650 bp. Pooled libraries were sequenced on an Illumina MiSeq using v2 2x251 paired-end kits, and typically roughly 0.85-2 million reads were obtained per sample. Each sample was pooled at approximately 4.3 nM, and roughly 4.5-8% PhiX was included to help cluster recognition. The published analysis was carried out like this. FASTQ reads processed by Demultiplexor were assigned V and J genes by Decombinator through tag matching that tolerated a single base-pair mismatch. Collapsinator used UMIs to correct both sequencing errors and frequency errors arising from PCR heterogeneity. CDR3Translator translated TCRs and extracted CDR3s from the conserved cysteine to the FGXG phenylalanine, flagging non-productive sequences. Gini, Shannon entropy and inverse Simpson indices were computed after subsampling the repertoires to the same number of UMI-defined TCRs. Clonotype abundance distributions were fitted to a power law by maximum likelihood within the linear range. For one naive CD8 sample, the pipeline and MIGEC produced similar UMI counts, unique TCR numbers and clonal distributions. A set of several thousand CMV-associated CDR3 sequences, compiled from VDJdb and a published dataset, was used to search the repertoires. TCRdb reran the public reads through fastp at Q25 and MiXCR, keeping productive beta chains. Rows with a matching CDR3 protein are joined into one entry that keeps the most common DNA and genes. The V and J calls reflect TCRdb's pipeline rather than the authors' work. Counted in this sample were roughly 21,000 distinct CDR3 sequences; 11% of them appeared once. The ten most abundant clones make up over 15% of the sample.

The clonotype was recovered from a human donor in good health. The chain employs TRBV20-1 and TRBJ1-6, with no reliable assignment of the D segment. The source material was central memory CD8+ T cells from blood. This specimen's cell subset or site label, interpreted: central memory, CD45RA- CD27+. DNA sequence: TGCAGTGCTAGAGACAGTGGGAAAAGCTCCTATAATTCACCCCTCCACTTT. It encodes CSARDSGKSSYNSPLHF.